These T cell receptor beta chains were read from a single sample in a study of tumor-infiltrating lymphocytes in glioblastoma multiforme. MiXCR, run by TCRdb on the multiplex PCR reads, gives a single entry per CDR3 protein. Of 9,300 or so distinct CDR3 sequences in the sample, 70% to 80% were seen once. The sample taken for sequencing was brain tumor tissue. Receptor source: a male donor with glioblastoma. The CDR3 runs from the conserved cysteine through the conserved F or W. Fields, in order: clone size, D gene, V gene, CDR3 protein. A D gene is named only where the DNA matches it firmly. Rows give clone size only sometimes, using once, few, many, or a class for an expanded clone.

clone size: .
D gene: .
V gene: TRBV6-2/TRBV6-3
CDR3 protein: CTSSRVSSGANVLTF

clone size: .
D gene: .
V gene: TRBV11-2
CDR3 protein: CASNTINEGTGELFF

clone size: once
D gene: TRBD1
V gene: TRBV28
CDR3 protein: CASSLWTGGMNTEAFF

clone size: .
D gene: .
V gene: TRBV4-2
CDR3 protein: CASSQDLGRETQYF

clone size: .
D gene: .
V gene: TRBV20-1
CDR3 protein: CSARSPGHDTGELFF

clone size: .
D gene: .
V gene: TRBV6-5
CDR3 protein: CASSYSRPSARNLYNEQFF

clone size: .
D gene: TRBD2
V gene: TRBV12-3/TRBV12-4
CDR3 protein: CASSRLAQHNEQFF

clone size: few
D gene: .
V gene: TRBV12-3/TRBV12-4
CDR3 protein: CASTPLAGWDGDTQYF

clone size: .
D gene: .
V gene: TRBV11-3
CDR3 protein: CASSLGGRELFF

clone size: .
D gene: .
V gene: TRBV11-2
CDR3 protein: CAISLGPGLETQYF

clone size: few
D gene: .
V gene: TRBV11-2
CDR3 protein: CASSLGPPSVHNEQFF

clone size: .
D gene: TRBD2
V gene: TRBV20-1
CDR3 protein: CSAPGLAASSYNEQFF

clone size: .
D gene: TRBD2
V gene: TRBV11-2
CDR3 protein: CASCFSGAIKGTQYF

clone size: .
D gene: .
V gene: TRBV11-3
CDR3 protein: CASMVGRDTGELFF

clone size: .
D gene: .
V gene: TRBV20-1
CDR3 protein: CSARGRFYEQYF